This TCR beta chain appears in the sequencing data of a study of neurological immune-mediated disorders. The CDR3 is 12 residues long. Trimming cost V 0 bases and J 15 bases, with 15 bases left between them. Germline assignment: CDR1 DFQATT and CDR2 SNEGSKA (reference sequence). Each CDR3 protein is one row after TCRdb ran MiXCR on the 5' RACE reads. Seen here are around 130,000 distinct CDR3 sequences, about 3.2% observed once, and the top ten hold around 1.2%. The sequenced material came from PBMCs. The source is a woman younger than 45 with multiple sclerosis. The J gene is TRBJ2-1, the V gene TRBV20-1; D ambiguous. The CDR3 is CSARDDDRLLFF. The CDR3 DNA reads TGCAGTGCTAGAGATGACGACCGCTTATTGTTCTTC.